The rows below give T cell receptor beta chains drawn from one sample of a study of T cell responses to AZD1222 COVID-19 vaccine. The table came from immunoSEQ multiplex PCR; TCRdb's copy has only in-frame clones and leaves some out. The data contain some 180,000 clones, approximately 95% of them singletons. The sample here was peripheral blood, taken 28 days after the second dose of the MenACWY control vaccine. The origin of the receptors is an adult who received the MenACWY meningococcal vaccine as a control. Each CDR3 is given with its conserved first and last residue. The D gene is left open where the match is weak. Size is omitted from some rows. Given values are once, few, many or a class for expanded clones.

clone_size j_call d_call v_call cdr3_nt cdr3_aa
once TRBJ2-1 TRBD1 TRBV2 TGTGCCAGCAGTGAAAAGGACAGGTACAATGAGCAGTTCTTC CASSEKDRYNEQFF
- TRBJ1-4 - TRBV3-1/TRBV3-2 TGTGCCAGCAGCTCTCAGGGCCTAAATGAAAAACTGTTTTTT CASSSQGLNEKLFF
- TRBJ1-3 - TRBV10-3 TGTGCCATCAGAATTGACGGCAACTCTGGAAACACCATATATTTT CAIRIDGNSGNTIYF
- TRBJ1-4 - TRBV23-1 TGCGCCAGCAGTCAGGGGGTGGGGGAAAAACTGTTTTTT CASSQGVGEKLFF
- TRBJ1-2 - TRBV11-2 TGTGCCAGCAGCTTACTCCAGGGCTCCTTCAAGCATGGCTACACCTTC CASSLLQGSFKHGYTF
- TRBJ1-1 - TRBV12-3/TRBV12-4 TGTGCCAGCAGTTTATTTGGGGGCAGTGAAGCTTTCTTT CASSLFGGSEAFF
- TRBJ2-2 TRBD1 TRBV5-1 TGCGCCAGCAGCCCCGGGACAGGGGGCTTCGGGGAGCTGTTTTTT CASSPGTGGFGELFF
- TRBJ2-6 - TRBV7-2 TGTGCCAGCAGCTTAGGAAGTTCTCCGTCTGGGGCCAACGTCCTGACTTTC CASSLGSSPSGANVLTF
once TRBJ1-2 - TRBV28 TGTGCCAGCAGTCCCCATTTGGGAGGAGGGATCTATGGCTACACCTTC CASSPHLGGGIYGYTF
once TRBJ1-6 - TRBV6-5 TGTGCCAGCAGTTACTCGGCGGCCGGAATGTTACCCCTCCACTTT CASSYSAAGMLPLHF
- TRBJ2-5 - TRBV18 TGTGCCAGCTCACCTCTGACACGAGAGACCCAGTACTTC CASSPLTRETQYF
few TRBJ1-1 - TRBV19 TGTGCCAGTAGTATGACGGGGAACACTGAAGCTTTCTTT CASSMTGNTEAFF
- TRBJ1-1 - TRBV3-1/TRBV3-2 TGTGCCAGCAGCCAAGATCAGGCAGGGCTAACTGAAGCTTTCTTT CASSQDQAGLTEAFF
- TRBJ1-2 - TRBV19 TGTGCCAGTACCGTTCCCAACAGGATAAACTATGGCTACACCTTC CASTVPNRINYGYTF
- TRBJ1-2 - TRBV6-1 TGTGCCAGCAGTGAAGGGCCATTGGCCCCTATTGGCTACACCTTC CASSEGPLAPIGYTF
- TRBJ2-3 TRBD2 TRBV5-4 TGTGCCAGCAGCCCCGCGACGGGGGGAAGCACAGATACGCAGTATTTT CASSPATGGSTDTQYF
- TRBJ2-5 TRBD1 TRBV18 TGTGCCAGCTCACAAGACAGGGGGCCCCGGGAGACCCAGTACTTC CASSQDRGPRETQYF
- TRBJ1-6 - TRBV5-1 TGCGCCAGCAGCTTGGGACAGGTGGATTCACCCCTCCACTTT CASSLGQVDSPLHF
- TRBJ1-2 - TRBV6-6 TGTGCCAGCAGTTACTCCGCAGGGCTGAACTATGGCTACACCTTC CASSYSAGLNYGYTF
- TRBJ2-4 TRBD1 TRBV7-2 TGTGCCAGCAGCCCGCGCTCGACAGGGTCGGGCAAAAACATTCAGTACTTC CASSPRSTGSGKNIQYF
once TRBJ1-1 TRBD1 TRBV3-1/TRBV3-2 TGTGCCAGCAGCCCTCGGGACAGGGGATGGAACACTGAAGCTTTCTTT CASSPRDRGWNTEAFF
- TRBJ2-5 - TRBV6-1 TGTGCCAGCGGCGAAGTCCCGAGCGCAGGGGCCGAGACCCAGTACTTC CASGEVPSAGAETQYF
- TRBJ2-1 - TRBV7-2 TGTGCCAGCAGTAGACTCCGGGACCTAGTAGAGCAGTTCTTC CASSRLRDLVEQFF
- TRBJ1-1 TRBD1 TRBV6-5 TGTGCCAGCAGTTACTCGCCGGGACAGCCAGGCGCTTTCTTT CASSYSPGQPGAFF
- TRBJ1-2 - TRBV29-1 TGCAGCTCCTGGTACTCCGGGAGGAGGGATGGCTACACCTTC CSSWYSGRRDGYTF
- TRBJ2-4 - TRBV4-3 TGCGCCAGCAGCCCCGAGATATCGTCAAACATTCAGTACTTC CASSPEISSNIQYF